Here is one T cell receptor beta chain with its context. The sample belongs to a study of shared clonotypes between healthy human individuals. On the study more broadly: Researchers drew samples from two women and three men aged 18 to 49.

Sequencing used immunoSEQ multiplex PCR; TCRdb keeps in-frame clones, though not all of them. The top ten hold 24% of the sample, which has roughly 890,000 clones, around 93% seen once. CD45RO-negative CD8 cells positively selected for CCR7 made up the naive population, which excluded terminally differentiated effector memory CD45RA+ cells. Only Caucasian adults living in Nashville, Tennessee served as donors. The clonotype comes from a man aged 25-45 years in good health. Sequenced input: naive CD8+ T cells sorted from blood.

CDR3 in DNA: TGTGCCAGCAGCCTTCGGACTAGCGGGCTAAGCACAGATACGCAGTATTTT. Translating it yields CASSLRTSGLSTDTQYF. V and J are TRBV7-9 and TRBJ2-3; 11 nucleotides line up with TRBD2. This CDR3 region has 17 residues. V lost 5 bases, J lost 0 bases, and 7 bases stayed unmatched. Germline V gives CDR1 SEHNR, CDR2 FQNEAQ (reference sequence).